Each of the 5 T cell receptor beta chains below was sequenced from the same sample in a study of T cells in Graves' hyperthyroidism and ophthalmopathy. Authors of the study amplified TCR beta CDR3 regions from RNA transcripts. TCR CDR3 regions were first amplified by RT-PCR with HTBI primers. MiXCR, applied by TCRdb to the multiplex PCR reads, yields one record per CDR3 protein. The sample holds approximately 420,000 distinct CDR3 sequences, 14% to 15% seen once. Source material: blood. The receptors stem from a woman in her 30s with Graves' hyperthyroidism.

Ten or more counts support this clonotype. The chain combines TRBV12-3 or TRBV12-4 with TRBJ1-5, with D possibly TRBD1 on 6 matching bases. Trimming left V 3 bases short and J 6 bases short, with 15 bases between. This CDR3 is built from 15 residues. CDR3 in DNA: TGTGCCAGCAGTTTTCTCCCAGGGGTCGGTCAGCCCCAGCATTTT. It translates to CASSFLPGVGQPQHF.

The table lists this clonotype with a few counts. The chain uses TRBV20-1 and TRBJ2-3; no clear D. This CDR3 is 13 amino acids long. Per germline, CDR1 DFQATT and CDR2 SNEGSKA (reference sequence). Trimming shortened V by 0 bases and J by 2 bases, and 6 bases separated the two germline ends. As DNA, the CDR3 is TGCAGTGCTAGAGAAACGACCACAGATACGCAGTATTTT. Protein: CSARETTTDTQYF.

This clonotype has a handful of counts. J is TRBJ2-7 and V is TRBV20-1; 13 bases are a match to TRBD2. The J segment lost 1 base and the V segment lost 1 base, leaving 4 bases of the junction unmatched. Germline V gene data show CDR1 as DFQATT and CDR2 as SNEGSKA (reference sequence). This CDR3 is built from 16 residues. The CDR3 sequence is CSARGLAGGGSYEQYF. Written as DNA, the CDR3 is TGCAGTGCTAGAGGACTAGCGGGAGGAGGTTCCTACGAGCAGTACTTC.

This chain connects TRBV3-1 to TRBJ2-4; D not resolved. V gave up 0 bases and J gave up 2 bases, with 5 bases separating them. Germline V gene sequence: CDR1 LGHDT, CDR2 YNNKEL (reference sequence). The CDR3 has 14 residues. The CDR3 nucleotides are TGTGCCAGCAGCCAAGACGGGTCCAAAAACATTCAGTACTTC. The encoded protein is CASSQDGSKNIQYF.

This clonotype was seen repeatedly, ten times or more. The chain uses TRBV7-9 and TRBJ1-5, with D perhaps matching TRBD1 (5 bases). This CDR3 contains 15 residues. Germline CDR1 and CDR2: SEHNR and FQNEAQ (reference sequence). V lost 1 base, J lost 7 bases, and 14 bases lay in between. The CDR3 here is CASSLDRGAGQPQHF. CDR3 coding DNA: TGTGCCAGCAGCTTAGACCGGGGCGCGGGACAGCCCCAGCATTTT.